What follows describes a single T cell receptor beta chain. There is no known antigen for this receptor. No quality values exist for individual bases; no much larger clone is one base distant. Participants in the prospective study were enrolled through a virtual design, were aged about 18 to 100 years, and lived in roughly 24 United States geographic areas. In the prospective study, participants were assigned to cohorts based on the clinical history participants reported in a screening survey and a study questionnaire. Exposed participants had been in contact, within 2 weeks of entering the study, with a person who had a PCR-confirmed or clinician-diagnosed case of COVID-19. Mobile phlebotomists in the prospective study collected whole blood, serum and a nasopharyngeal or oropharyngeal swab from every participant. Additional blood draws and questionnaires over a 2-month period could optionally be provided by prospective study participants. Prospective study blood samples were shipped either frozen or at room temperature before DNA extraction.

The data originate from a study of blood T cell repertoires in COVID-19 (TCRdb year 2020). At the level of the whole study: Samples from collaborators originated in the United States, Italy and Spain and spanned both the acute and convalescent phases of COVID-19. HLA class I and class II types, where available, came from metadata supplied by the sample provider rather than from assay-based typing. Sample metadata almost always included a de-identified subject ID, COVID-19 status, age in years and sex. The material from the prospective study consisted of cDNA or gDNA derived from T cells, B-cell-depleted T cells, or PBMCs. The repertoires were released in a freely available public database intended as a resource for research on the immune response to SARS-CoV-2. Samples came from the ongoing ImmuneRACE study (first 160 participants) plus 1,254 subjects from 6 global collaborators. The dataset comprised deeply sampled blood TCRbeta repertoires from subjects exposed to, actively infected with, or recovered from COVID-19. Summary of the overall study and its limitations: The amount of clinical and demographic metadata varied by source and participant and was provided uncurated.

From the cysteine through the phenylalanine, the CDR3 covers 16 amino acids. Just the 48-base CDR3 DNA is kept, in frame starting at base 1. According to the germline V gene, CDR1 reads SGHRS and CDR2 reads YFSETQ. Clipping removes 0 bases from V and 2 bases from J, with 5 as the unmatched junction base count. TCRbeta CDR3 regions were amplified from genomic DNA using the immunoSEQ Assay, a bias-controlled multiplex PCR. On the authors' methods: The number of nucleated cells in each sample was estimated by amplification of reference gene primers within the assay. To quantify the absolute abundance of each unique TCRbeta CDR3 rearrangement, sequence reads were collapsed and filtered. Productive Simpson clonality was computed per sample as the square root of Simpson's diversity index over productive rearrangements. TCRdb limited this immuneACCESS table to in-frame rearrangements with V and J called. A share of clones is missing; checked studies link under half to unresolved V genes, and the rest is unexplained. The V and J calls and clone size are taken from that table; D and trimming were inferred from the DNA. The sample table shows about 270,000 clones, and approximately 90% are seen once. The ten largest clones represent approximately 3% of the sample.

Material: PBMCs or T cells enriched from blood (not recorded which). The chain joins TRBV5-1 to TRBJ2-1, and TRBD2 matches 7 of the central bases. This TCR was sampled from a man aged 35 to 55 who had been exposed to COVID-19. At the DNA level, the sequence is TGCGCCAGCAGCTTGGTGGGGCGGGGGACCTACAATGAGCAGTTCTTC. This codes for CASSLVGRGTYNEQFF.